The source of this TCR beta chain is a study of Ad26.COV2.S vaccination and SARS-CoV-2 variants. In the study overall: Donor was one of the participants in the Ad26.COV2.S arm of the COV1001 trial. Intramuscular Ad26.COV2.S doses were given once or twice, 56 days apart.

Assay used: immunoSEQ multiplex PCR; TCRdb lists only in-frame clones, some missing. The sample carries fewer than 500,000 clones, 80% to 95% recorded once. Germline V gene sequence: CDR1 LGHNA, CDR2 YSLEER. Trimming removed 0 bases from V and 5 bases from J, with 10 bases in between. The CDR3 runs to 14 residues. Treatment described: around 19 received Ad26.COV2.S at low or high dose, single or two shots; about five received placebo; per-sample allocation not given. Day 63 following the first vaccine or placebo injection was when the samples were taken. Boston hosted the donor, who was an adult aged 18-55 years. The study used a vaccine consisting of an Ad26 vector that expressed Wuhan-strain SARS-CoV-2 spike.

The sequence was obtained from a person aged 18-65 years who received the Ad26.COV2.S COVID-19 vaccine or a placebo. Sequencing used peripheral blood, obtained in a trial of Ad26.COV2.S vaccine versus placebo. The chain combines TRBV4-3 with TRBJ1-2, with D maybe TRBD1 (5 bases). The CDR3 reads CASSQDLGVYGYTF. In DNA, the CDR3 is TGCGCCAGCAGCCAAGATCTGGGGGTTTATGGCTACACCTTC.